The 12 T cell receptor beta chains given below trace back to one sample, sequenced in a study of PD-1 blockade in classical Hodgkin lymphoma. Patients all relapsed after autologous stem cell transplantation, and there was variation in brentuximab vedotin exposure. Here immunoSEQ multiplex PCR was the method, and the copy in TCRdb shows in-frame clones only, minus some. The data show 30,000 or so clones, about 71% seen once. Source: peripheral blood mononuclear cells (PBMCs), taken before the second cycle of nivolumab. The receptors shown here come from a human donor with classical Hodgkin lymphoma.

The sample holds a few counts of this clone. The rearrangement uses TRBV5-8 and TRBJ1-1; TRBD1 matches at 9 bases. The J segment lost 6 bases and the V segment lost 4 bases, leaving 7 bases of the junction unmatched. This CDR3 spans 14 amino acids. Germline CDR1 reads SGHTS; CDR2 reads YDEGEE. The CDR3 nucleotides are TGTGCCAGCAGCCGGAGGGACAGGGTGGCTGAAGCTTTCTTT. Its protein product is CASSRRDRVAEAFF.

The genes are TRBV19 and TRBJ1-2, with 7 positions matching TRBD1. V lost 4 bases, J lost 5 bases, and 7 bases stayed unmatched. The CDR3 totals 14 residues. Germline CDR1 reads LNHDA; CDR2 reads SQIVND (reference sequence). CDR3 residues: CASSTPGQQYGYTF. DNA of the CDR3: TGTGCCAGTAGTACCCCGGGACAGCAGTATGGCTACACCTTC.

The rearrangement links TRBV5-1 to TRBJ1-1; D ambiguous. CDR1 SGHRS and CDR2 YFSETQ come from the germline V gene. The CDR3 extends over 14 amino acids. V shed 3 bases and J shed 1 base, with 10 bases lying between them. The CDR3 sequence: CASSSGRRNTEAFF. The DNA for the CDR3 is TGCGCCAGCAGCTCAGGACGGCGGAACACTGAAGCTTTCTTT.

The gene calls are TRBV19 and TRBJ2-3, with no clear D. V dropped 5 bases and J dropped 0 bases, with 15 bases sitting between them. The CDR3 extends over 16 amino acids. Germline-derived CDR1 and CDR2 are LNHDA and SQIVND (reference sequence). The CDR3 nucleotides read TGTGCCAGTAGTTCGTCCTGGACCCCTAGCACAGATACGCAGTATTTT. It codes for CASSSSWTPSTDTQYF.

This chain uses TRBV5-1 with TRBJ1-2; 7 bases map to TRBD1. Per germline, CDR1 SGHRS and CDR2 YFSETQ. The CDR3 consists of 14 residues. After removal of 4 bases from V and 5 bases from J, the junction contained 8 bases not matched to a gene. DNA of the CDR3: TGCGCCAGCAGCCTCTCGGGACAGTTATATGGCTACACCTTC. Protein sequence: CASSLSGQLYGYTF.

The rearrangement joins TRBV7-9 to TRBJ2-3; 7 nucleotides match TRBD2. CDR3 length: 13 amino acids. Trimming took 2 bases from V and 4 from J; bases not matched to a gene: 0. Germline V gene data show CDR1 as SEHNR and CDR2 as FQNEAQ (reference sequence). The DNA of the CDR3 is TGTGCCAGCAGCTTAAGCGGGGCAGATACGCAGTATTTT. Translated, it gives CASSLSGADTQYF.

This clone was seen a few times. This sequence joins TRBV4-2 and TRBJ2-7; no definite D call. CDR3 length: 14 residues. The germline gives CDR1 LGHNA, CDR2 YNFKEQ. The V and J ends lost 4 bases and 6 bases respectively, with 16 bases between them. The chain's CDR3 is CASSPERDRFEQYF. CDR3 sequence (DNA): TGTGCCAGCAGCCCGGAGAGAGACCGGTTCGAGCAGTACTTC.

This clone was picked up a small number of times. The genes are TRBV19 and TRBJ2-7, with D perhaps TRBD1 (6 bases). Germline-derived CDR1 and CDR2 are LNHDA and SQIVND (reference sequence). The CDR3 is 13 residues long. Trimming left V 6 bases short and J 4 bases short, with 13 bases between. The chain's CDR3 is CASSPVQGYEQYF. DNA of the CDR3: TGTGCCAGTAGCCCCGTACAGGGATACGAGCAGTACTTC.

The chain carries TRBV5-1 and TRBJ2-7; TRBD1 might be the D (6 bases). The CDR3 contains 15 residues. The V gene lost 4 bases and the J gene lost 5 bases, with 19 bases spanning the gap. Germline CDR1 reads SGHRS; CDR2 reads YFSETQ. The CDR3 loop reads CASSHRDTPEDEQYF. The CDR3 DNA is TGCGCCAGCAGCCACCGGGACACGCCCGAGGACGAGCAGTACTTC.

This rearrangement joins TRBV7-9 to TRBJ2-3; TRBD2 matches 12 bases. Per germline, CDR1 SEHNR and CDR2 FQNEAQ (reference sequence). With 6 bases clipped from V and 3 bases from J, the junction kept 7 bases outside the gene matches. The CDR3 is made up of 16 amino acids. The CDR3 here is CASSFRLAGVTDTQYF. Written as DNA, the CDR3 is TGTGCCAGCAGTTTTCGACTAGCGGGAGTAACAGATACGCAGTATTTT.

V and J are TRBV6-1 and TRBJ1-1; D might be TRBD1 (5 bases). There are 14 residues in the CDR3. Germline V gene data show CDR1 as MNHNS and CDR2 as SASEGT. V lost 7 bases and J 1 base, leaving 13 bases between the germline ends. The CDR3 here is CASIRIGENTEAFF. The CDR3 bases are TGTGCCAGCATTCGAATAGGGGAGAACACTGAAGCTTTCTTT.

The V call is TRBV2, the J call TRBJ2-5; D is perhaps TRBD2 (6 bases). Germline V gene data show CDR1 as SNHLY and CDR2 as FYNNEI. CDR3 length: 15 residues. The V end lost 1 base, the J end lost 5 bases, and 14 bases lay between the germline ends. CDR3 protein: CASSEEDSRGETQYF. In DNA form, the CDR3 reads TGTGCCAGCAGTGAAGAGGACTCCCGGGGGGAGACCCAGTACTTC. Full variable domain (missing parts from reference TRBV2 and TRBJ2-5): EPEVTQTPSHQVTQMGQEVILRCVPISNHLYFYWYRQILGQKVEFLVSFYNNEISEKSEIFDDQFSVERPDGSNFTLKIRSTKLEDSAMYFCASSEEDSRGETQYFGPGTRLLVL.